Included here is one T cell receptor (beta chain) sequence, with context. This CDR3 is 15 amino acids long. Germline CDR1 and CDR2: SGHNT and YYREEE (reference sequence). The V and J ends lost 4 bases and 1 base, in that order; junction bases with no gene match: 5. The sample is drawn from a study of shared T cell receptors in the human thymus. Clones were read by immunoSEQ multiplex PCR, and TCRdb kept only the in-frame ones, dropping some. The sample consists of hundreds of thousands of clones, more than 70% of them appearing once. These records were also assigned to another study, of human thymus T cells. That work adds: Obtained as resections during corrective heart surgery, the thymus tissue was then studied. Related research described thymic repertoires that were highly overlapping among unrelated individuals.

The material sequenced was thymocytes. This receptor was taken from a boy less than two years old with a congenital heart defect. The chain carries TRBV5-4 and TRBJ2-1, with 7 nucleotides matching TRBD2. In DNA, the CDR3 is TGTGCCAGCAGCCTGCGGGGGAAATCCTACAATGAGCAGTTCTTC. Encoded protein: CASSLRGKSYNEQFF.